The clone carrying this TCR beta chain was counted many times. At the DNA level, this CDR3 is encoded by other sequences in the same sample as well. This sample is part of a study of blood T cell repertoires in COVID-19. Across the whole study: Sites across the United States, Italy and Spain contributed samples from acute and convalescent COVID-19.

V was clipped by 7 bases and J by 1 base; unmatched bases: 2. Per the germline V gene, CDR1 is LGHDT and CDR2 is YNNKEL (reference sequence). This CDR3 region has 13 residues. Clones were read by immunoSEQ multiplex PCR, and TCRdb kept only the in-frame ones, dropping some. Of approximately 42,000 clones in the sample, more than 75% are singletons; the top ten hold about 29%. Sequenced: peripheral blood. The TCR comes from an elderly man with acute or convalescent COVID-19. The J gene is TRBJ1-1, the V gene TRBV3-1 (or the pseudogene TRBV3-2), with TRBD1 matching over 8 bases. The CDR3 here is CASTGQGNTEAFF. CDR3 in DNA: TGTGCCAGCACCGGACAGGGGAACACTGAAGCTTTCTTT.